This T cell receptor beta chain originates from a study of blood T cell repertoires in COVID-19. Across the study: Nucleic acid was either cDNA or gDNA, and it came from T cells, B-cell-depleted T cells, or PBMCs.

Sequencing used immunoSEQ multiplex PCR; TCRdb keeps in-frame clones, though not all of them. This sample has fewer than 130,000 clones, with nearly 90% found just once. The origin of this receptor is a human donor in a cohort sampled during active COVID-19. Input material: peripheral blood.

CDR3: CASSISTGGGSGVTQYF. The CDR3, as DNA: TGTGCCAGTAGTATAAGTACTGGGGGCGGGAGCGGAGTGACCCAGTACTTC. This rearrangement joins TRBV19 to TRBJ2-5; tentative D call: TRBD2 (7 bases). This CDR3 comprises 17 residues. Germline CDR1 LNHDA, CDR2 SQIVND (reference sequence). Trimming removed 2 bases from V and 7 bases from J, with 23 bases in between.